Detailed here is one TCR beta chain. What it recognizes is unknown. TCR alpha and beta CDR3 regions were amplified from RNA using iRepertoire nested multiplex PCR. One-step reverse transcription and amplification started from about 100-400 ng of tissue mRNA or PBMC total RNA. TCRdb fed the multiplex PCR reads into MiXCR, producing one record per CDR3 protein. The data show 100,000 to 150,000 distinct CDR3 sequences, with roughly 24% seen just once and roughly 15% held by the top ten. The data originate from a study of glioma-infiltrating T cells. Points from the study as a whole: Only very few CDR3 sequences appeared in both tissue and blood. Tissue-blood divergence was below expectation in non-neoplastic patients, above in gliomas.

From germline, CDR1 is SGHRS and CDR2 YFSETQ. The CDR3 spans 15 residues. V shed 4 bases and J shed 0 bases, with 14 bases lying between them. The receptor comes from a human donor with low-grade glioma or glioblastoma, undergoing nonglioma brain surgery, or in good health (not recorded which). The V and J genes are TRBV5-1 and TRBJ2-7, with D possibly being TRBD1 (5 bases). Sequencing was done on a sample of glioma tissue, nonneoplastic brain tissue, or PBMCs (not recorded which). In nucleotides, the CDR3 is TGCGCCAGCAGCCTCGGACACACAGACTCCTACGAGCAGTACTTC. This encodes CASSLGHTDSYEQYF.